This TCR beta chain stems from a study of T cells in Graves' hyperthyroidism and ophthalmopathy. Overall study results and limits: Ophthalmopathy onset followed model prediction by a median about six months.

CDR1 is MNHNS and CDR2 is SASEGT in the germline V gene. The V end lost 3 bases, the J end lost 4 bases, and 7 bases lay between the germline ends. This CDR3 has 13 amino acids. This clonotype has a handful of counts. What it recognizes is unknown. Regions amplified from RNA transcripts were the TCR beta CDR3 regions. TCR CDR3 underwent first-round RT-PCR with the HTBI primer set. TCRdb analysed the multiplex PCR reads with MiXCR anew, one entry per CDR3 protein. Of about 640,000 distinct CDR3 sequences listed, around 13% are singletons. This TCR derives from a woman between 45 and 65 years old with Graves' ophthalmopathy. Sequencing input: blood. The chain has TRBV6-1 and TRBJ2-1; D perhaps matches TRBD1 (6 bases). This chain's CDR3 is CASSDGTYNEQFF. DNA of the CDR3: TGTGCCAGCAGTGACGGGACATACAATGAGCAGTTCTTC.